This T cell receptor (beta chain) was captured by sequencing in a study of technical replicates of blood from a handful of donors. V was trimmed by 8 bases and J by 6 bases, leaving 16 bases between them. Germline V gene data show CDR1 as LNHDA and CDR2 as SQIVND (reference sequence). There are 13 residues in the CDR3. The data were produced by immunoSEQ multiplex PCR, yet TCRdb's version contains in-frame clones alone and is incomplete. The sample includes under 100,000 clones, 90% to 98% of them seen just once. The chain is built from TRBV19 and TRBJ1-2; unclear D gene. The TCR sequence derives from a human donor in good health. Input material: T cells isolated from PBMCs. CDR3 DNA sequence: TGTGCCAGTTTAGGCAGCGGGCGACATGGCTACACCTTC. Its translation: CASLGSGRHGYTF.